Listed below are T cell receptor beta chains from one sample, sequenced in a study of blood T cell repertoires in COVID-19. The protocol was immunoSEQ multiplex PCR, while the TCRdb copy is restricted to in-frame clones and leaves out a portion. The sample holds 250,000 to 300,000 clones; around 86% are singletons and the top ten take 3%. The material sequenced was peripheral blood. Receptor source: a woman aged 25 to 39 with active or convalescent COVID-19. CDR3s include the opening cysteine and the closing phenylalanine or tryptophan. D genes are given only for firm matches. Not all rows give a size; the values are once, few, many and, for expanded clones, a class.

d_gene	abundance	v_gene	len	j_gene	CDR3aa	CDR3nt
TRBD1	.	TRBV30	17	TRBJ1-5	CAWSKPSGGGFNQPQHF	TGTGCCTGGAGCAAACCCTCAGGGGGCGGTTTCAATCAGCCCCAGCATTTT
.	.	TRBV9	15	TRBJ2-1	CASSVGGAGTDEQFF	TGTGCCAGCAGCGTAGGCGGGGCAGGGACGGATGAGCAGTTCTTC
.	.	TRBV7-9	16	TRBJ2-5	CASSLEGWGIGETQYF	TGTGCCAGCAGCTTGGAGGGGTGGGGTATTGGGGAGACCCAGTACTTC
.	many	TRBV5-1	15	TRBJ1-1	CASSLVGSMNTEAFF	TGCGCCAGCAGCTTGGTGGGGAGCATGAACACTGAAGCTTTCTTT
TRBD1	.	TRBV6-5	15	TRBJ1-2	CASTFSPGQGNGYTF	TGTGCCAGCACCTTCTCGCCGGGACAGGGTAATGGCTACACCTTC
.	.	TRBV29-1	13	TRBJ1-2	CSVELYSNYGYTF	TGCAGCGTTGAACTCTACAGCAACTATGGCTACACCTTC
.	once	TRBV19	13	TRBJ1-2	CASSIMEGSGYTF	TGTGCCAGTAGTATAATGGAGGGATCTGGCTACACCTTC
.	once	TRBV4-3	14	TRBJ2-3	CASGRGSDTDTQYF	TGCGCCAGCGGACGGGGGAGCGACACAGATACGCAGTATTTT
.	.	TRBV7-2	12	TRBJ1-2	CASSRASYGYTF	TGTGCCAGCAGCCGAGCTAGTTATGGCTACACCTTC
.	.	TRBV30	13	TRBJ1-5	CAYGQSSNQPQHF	TGTGCCTACGGACAGTCTAGCAATCAGCCCCAGCATTTT
.	.	TRBV24-1	13	TRBJ1-1	CATSDRRGTEAFF	TGTGCCACCAGTGATCGGCGGGGAACTGAAGCTTTCTTT
TRBD1	once	TRBV28	18	TRBJ2-6	CASSEAGTAYSGANVLTF	TGTGCCAGCAGTGAAGCCGGGACAGCCTATTCTGGGGCCAACGTCCTGACTTTC
TRBD1	.	TRBV7-2	15	TRBJ1-4	CASSIRQGTNEKLFF	TGTGCCAGCAGCATCCGACAGGGCACTAATGAAAAACTGTTTTTT
TRBD2	.	TRBV3-1/TRBV3-2	17	TRBJ2-1	CASSPLSAGVSYNEQFF	TGTGCCAGCAGCCCCCTTTCAGCGGGGGTCTCCTACAATGAGCAGTTCTTC
.	.	TRBV29-1	14	TRBJ1-5	CSVYSTDSNQPQHF	TGCAGCGTTTACAGTACAGATAGCAATCAGCCCCAGCATTTT
TRBD1	.	TRBV4-3	14	TRBJ1-5	CASSQGQGEQPQHF	TGCGCCAGCAGCCAAGGACAGGGTGAACAGCCCCAGCATTTT
TRBD1	.	TRBV7-2	17	TRBJ1-2	CASSPQGPTGGGLGYTF	TGTGCCAGCAGCCCGCAAGGCCCGACAGGGGGGGGCTTAGGCTACACCTTC
TRBD1	.	TRBV5-5	14	TRBJ2-7	CASSLGTGGYEQYF	TGTGCCAGCAGCCTAGGGACAGGGGGATACGAGCAGTACTTC
.	.	TRBV28	12	TRBJ1-3	CASRAPGNTIYF	TGTGCCAGCAGAGCCCCTGGAAACACCATATATTTT
.	.	TRBV6-5	14	TRBJ2-3	CASSYTAGGDTQYF	TGTGCCAGCAGTTACACGGCAGGTGGAGATACGCAGTATTTT
TRBD1	.	TRBV28	16	TRBJ2-1	CASSPVRGRSYNEQFF	TGTGCCAGCAGCCCCGTCAGGGGGAGATCCTACAATGAGCAGTTCTTC
.	.	TRBV7-2	13	TRBJ1-5	CASSPGGGQPQHF	TGTGCCAGCAGCCCCGGGGGGGGTCAGCCCCAGCATTTT
.	many	TRBV4-3	21	TRBJ2-4	CASSQEWLGSPRQVAKNIQYF	TGCGCCAGCAGCCAAGAGTGGCTAGGGAGTCCAAGACAGGTAGCCAAAAACATTCAGTACTTC
.	.	TRBV5-1	17	TRBJ1-5	CASSPGTSAYSNQPQHF	TGCGCCAGCAGCCCGGGGACAAGCGCGTATAGCAATCAGCCCCAGCATTTT
.	.	TRBV2	14	TRBJ1-4	CASSENRSGEKLFF	TGTGCCAGCAGTGAAAATCGGTCAGGAGAAAAACTGTTTTTT
.	.	TRBV20-1	12	TRBJ2-5	CSASPDQETQYF	TGCAGTGCTAGTCCGGACCAAGAGACCCAGTACTTC
.	.	TRBV9	13	TRBJ1-1	CASSVRGGSEAFF	TGTGCCAGCAGCGTTAGGGGGGGCTCTGAAGCTTTCTTT
TRBD1	.	TRBV27	12	TRBJ1-2	CASWTGSEGYTF	TGTGCCAGTTGGACAGGATCAGAGGGCTACACCTTC
TRBD1	.	TRBV7-9	15	TRBJ2-3	CASSLWDSPTDTQYF	TGTGCCAGCAGCTTATGGGACAGCCCCACAGATACGCAGTATTTT
TRBD1	.	TRBV6-5	15	TRBJ2-7	CASRSPGQGSHEQYF	TGTGCCAGCAGATCACCGGGACAGGGGTCACACGAGCAGTACTTC
TRBD1	.	TRBV9	15	TRBJ2-7	CASSRTGAPAYEQYF	TGTGCCAGCAGCCGAACAGGGGCCCCTGCCTACGAGCAGTACTTC
TRBD2	.	TRBV14	19	TRBJ2-3	CASSQGVLARLLSTDTQYF	TGTGCCAGCAGCCAAGGGGTACTAGCGAGACTATTAAGCACAGATACGCAGTATTTT
TRBD1	.	TRBV6-6	16	TRBJ1-1	CASSYSTGTGDTEAFF	TGTGCCAGCAGTTACTCAACCGGGACAGGGGACACTGAAGCTTTCTTT
TRBD2	.	TRBV6-2/TRBV6-3	15	TRBJ2-3	CASSLGLAATDTQYF	TGTGCCAGCAGTTTGGGACTAGCGGCCACAGATACGCAGTATTTT
TRBD1	.	TRBV6-5	15	TRBJ1-3	CASRGGTGSGNTIYF	TGTGCCAGCAGGGGGGGGACAGGATCTGGAAACACCATATATTTT
TRBD1	.	TRBV4-3	15	TRBJ1-5	CASSPRTGGDQPQHF	TGCGCCAGCAGCCCAAGGACAGGGGGCGATCAGCCCCAGCATTTT
.	.	TRBV6-4	15	TRBJ2-7	CASSENPTGIYEQYF	TGTGCCAGCAGTGAGAACCCTACAGGAATCTACGAGCAGTACTTC
TRBD1	.	TRBV28	13	TRBJ1-5	CASRPTGTQPQHF	TGTGCCAGCAGGCCGACAGGGACTCAGCCCCAGCATTTT
.	.	TRBV19	11	TRBJ2-1	CASSLYNEQFF	TGTGCCAGTAGTCTATACAATGAGCAGTTCTTC
TRBD2	.	TRBV15	16	TRBJ2-5	CATSGLAGGPQETQYF	TGTGCCACCAGCGGACTAGCGGGGGGGCCCCAAGAGACCCAGTACTTC
TRBD1	.	TRBV6-4	15	TRBJ2-3	CASSEQGTNTDTQYF	TGTGCCAGCAGTGAACAGGGGACCAACACAGATACGCAGTATTTT
.	.	TRBV12-2	13	TRBJ1-4	CASRTSEGEKLFF	TGTGCAAGTCGCACCTCGGAGGGGGAAAAACTGTTTTTT
TRBD2	once	TRBV18	17	TRBJ2-5	CASSQLSRTSGSETQYF	TGTGCCAGCTCACAGCTTAGTAGGACTAGCGGCTCGGAGACCCAGTACTTC
TRBD1	.	TRBV19	17	TRBJ2-2	CASSIKQGAGNTGELFF	TGTGCCAGTAGTATTAAACAGGGGGCAGGGAACACCGGGGAGCTGTTTTTT
TRBD1	.	TRBV19	14	TRBJ1-2	CASEGTGRTYGYTF	TGTGCCAGTGAGGGGACAGGGCGGACCTATGGCTACACCTTC
.	.	TRBV5-1	16	TRBJ1-4	CASSSNVGEGNEKLFF	TGCGCCAGCAGCTCGAACGTGGGGGAGGGTAATGAAAAACTGTTTTTT
TRBD1	.	TRBV18	16	TRBJ1-2	CASSPDQGAIPYGYTF	TGTGCCAGCTCACCAGATCAGGGGGCGATTCCCTATGGCTACACCTTC
TRBD1	.	TRBV6-5	15	TRBJ1-4	CASRDRGFGNEKLFF	TGTGCCAGCCGAGACAGGGGATTCGGGAATGAAAAACTGTTTTTT
TRBD1	.	TRBV6-2/TRBV6-3	18	TRBJ2-3	CASSGRDRGNPSTDTQYF	TGTGCCAGCAGTGGCCGGGACAGGGGGAACCCTAGCACAGATACGCAGTATTTT
.	.	TRBV18	14	TRBJ2-2	CASSQATVSGELFF	TGTGCCAGCTCACAGGCGACAGTTTCCGGGGAGCTGTTTTTT
.	.	TRBV12-3/TRBV12-4	13	TRBJ1-1	CASSLERNTEAFF	TGTGCCAGTTCCCTGGAGAGGAACACTGAAGCTTTCTTT
.	.	TRBV9	13	TRBJ2-2	CASRQRALRELFF	TGTGCCAGCAGGCAGAGGGCCCTCAGGGAGCTGTTTTTT
.	.	TRBV6-5	14	TRBJ1-1	CASTFKPRDTEAFF	TGTGCCAGCACCTTTAAACCCCGGGACACTGAAGCTTTCTTT
.	.	TRBV10-2	15	TRBJ2-1	CASSEFNTPRGEQFF	TGCGCCAGCAGTGAGTTCAACACTCCTCGCGGTGAGCAGTTCTTC
TRBD1	.	TRBV5-4	13	TRBJ1-2	CASSWGQGGGYTF	TGTGCCAGCAGCTGGGGACAGGGAGGTGGCTACACCTTC